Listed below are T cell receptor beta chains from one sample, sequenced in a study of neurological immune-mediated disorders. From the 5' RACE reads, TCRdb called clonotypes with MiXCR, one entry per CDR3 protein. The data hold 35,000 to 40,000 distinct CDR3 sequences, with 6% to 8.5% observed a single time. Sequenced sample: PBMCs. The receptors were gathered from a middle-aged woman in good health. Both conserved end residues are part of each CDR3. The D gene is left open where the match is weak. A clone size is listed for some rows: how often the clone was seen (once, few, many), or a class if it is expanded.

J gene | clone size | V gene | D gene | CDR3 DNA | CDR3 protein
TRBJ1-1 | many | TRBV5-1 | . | TGCGCCAGCAGCTCCCCTTCGGCCGGGCGAGGGGAAGCTTTCTTT | CASSSPSAGRGEAFF
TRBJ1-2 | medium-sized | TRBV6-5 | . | TGTGCCAGCAGTCCATGGGACGGAAGAAACTATGGCTACACCTTC | CASSPWDGRNYGYTF
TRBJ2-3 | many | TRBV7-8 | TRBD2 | TGTGCCAGCAGCCCAACTAGCGGGGGGGCCCCAGATACGCAGTATTTT | CASSPTSGGAPDTQYF
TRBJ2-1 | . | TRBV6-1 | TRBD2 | TGTGCCAGCAGTGAGATTATCGGGGCTAGCGGCCTCGGGGAGCAGTTCTTC | CASSEIIGASGLGEQFF
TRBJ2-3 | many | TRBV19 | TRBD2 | TGTGCCAGTAGTTTCGGAGCGGGAGCTAGCACAGATACGCAGTATTTT | CASSFGAGASTDTQYF
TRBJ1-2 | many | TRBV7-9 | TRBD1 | TGTGCCAGCAGCTCCCTGCAGGGGGGTAACTATGGCTACACCTTC | CASSSLQGGNYGYTF
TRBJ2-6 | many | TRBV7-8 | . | TGTGCCAGCAGCTTACAGGGTGGGGCCAACGTCCTGACTTTC | CASSLQGGANVLTF
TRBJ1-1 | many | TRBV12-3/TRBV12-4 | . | TGTGCCAGCAGATTCGCCTCGGTCTATCCGGCTGAAGCTTTCTTT | CASRFASVYPAEAFF
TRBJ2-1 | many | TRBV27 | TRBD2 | TGTGCCAGCAGTCCAAGCCGGACTAGCGGTAGAAATGAGCAGTTCTTC | CASSPSRTSGRNEQFF
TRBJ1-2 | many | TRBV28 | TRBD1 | TGTGCCAGCAGTTCTACAGGGGAAGGACGGTATGGCTACACCTTC | CASSSTGEGRYGYTF
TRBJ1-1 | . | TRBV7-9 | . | TGTGCCAGCAGCTTAGAACTACTGGGAGCTTTCTTT | CASSLELLGAFF
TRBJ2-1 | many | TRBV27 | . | TGTGCCAGCACCTTACTGCGAGTTGGAGGTTGGTCCAATGAGCAGTTCTTC | CASTLLRVGGWSNEQFF
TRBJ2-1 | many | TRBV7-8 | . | TGTGCCAGCAGCTTTAAGCGGGTAAATCTGAATGAGCAGTTCTTC | CASSFKRVNLNEQFF
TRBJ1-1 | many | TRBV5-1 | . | TGCGCCAGCAGCTTGGCGGGACCCCCCGGAAGGGAAGCTTTCTTT | CASSLAGPPGREAFF
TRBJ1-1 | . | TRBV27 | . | TGTGCCAGCAGTTTTAGGGTTTTTGGGACGCTGGACGAGCATGAAGCTTTCTTT | CASSFRVFGTLDEHEAFF
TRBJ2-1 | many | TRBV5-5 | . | TGTGCCAGTCGCCTGTACAATGAGCAGTTCTTC | CASRLYNEQFF
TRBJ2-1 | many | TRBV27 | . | TGTGGCGCCGGGACTGCTTACAATGAGCAGTTCTTC | CGAGTAYNEQFF
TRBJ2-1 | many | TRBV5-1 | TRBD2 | TGCGCCAGCAGCTTGGCCGGGTCGGGGGGACTCTCCTACAATGAGCAGTTCTTC | CASSLAGSGGLSYNEQFF
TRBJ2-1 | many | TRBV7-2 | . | TGTGCCAGCAGCAGGTTACTCGAGCAGTTCTTC | CASSRLLEQFF
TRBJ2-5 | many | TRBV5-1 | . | TGCGCCAGCAGCTTGGAGGGCAGAACACAGTACTTC | CASSLEGRTQYF